The 20 T cell receptor beta chains listed next were all sequenced from one sample in a study of blood T cell repertoires in COVID-19. Here immunoSEQ multiplex PCR was the method, and the copy in TCRdb shows in-frame clones only, minus some. The table records around 81,000 clones, around four fifths of them present only once. Sequenced input: peripheral blood. The receptor source for this set is a man aged 50 to 60 with acute or convalescent COVID-19.

CDR3 sequence (DNA): TGTGCCGCCAGCCCCGGGACAGGGCACACTGAAGCTTTCTTT. Amino acid sequence: CAASPGTGHTEAFF. The genes are TRBV10-3 and TRBJ1-1, with 9 bases identical to TRBD1. J was trimmed by 3 bases and V by 11 bases; bases with no gene match: 10. Germline lookup yields CDR1 ENHRY and CDR2 SYGVKD. The CDR3 loop spans 14 amino acids.

V and J are TRBV5-1 and TRBJ2-5; weak D call: TRBD1 (5 bases). V was clipped by 5 bases and J by 5 bases, with 16 bases between them. CDR3 length: 14 amino acids. Germline V gene sequence: CDR1 SGHRS, CDR2 YFSETQ. CDR3 region: CASRDPGQAETQYF. The CDR3 DNA is TGCGCCAGCAGGGATCCAGGACAAGCGGAGACCCAGTACTTC.

The chain links TRBV18 to TRBJ2-2, with D possibly TRBD2 on 5 matching bases. Germline lookup yields CDR1 KGHSH and CDR2 LQKENI. The V end lost 2 bases, the J end lost 0 bases, and 10 bases lay between the germline ends. This CDR3 contains 16 residues. DNA of the CDR3: TGTGCCAGCTCACCAAATTCGGGATCGAACACCGGGGAGCTGTTTTTT. Residues: CASSPNSGSNTGELFF.

The V gene is TRBV2, the J gene TRBJ2-1; D is unclear. The germline CDR1 and CDR2 sequences are SNHLY and FYNNEI. V was shortened by 8 bases and J by 7 bases, with 6 bases between the two germline ends. The CDR3 sequence is 10 residues long. Here the CDR3 DNA reads TGTGCCAGCTCTCGGAATGAGCAGTTCTTC. Its translation: CASSRNEQFF. The whole variable domain, filled in from reference TRBV2 and TRBJ2-1, reads EPEVTQTPSHQVTQMGQEVILRCVPISNHLYFYWYRQILGQKVEFLVSFYNNEISEKSEIFDDQFSVERPDGSNFTLKIRSTKLEDSAMYFCASSRNEQFFGPGTRLTVL.

This chain links TRBV12-3 or TRBV12-4 with TRBJ2-3; D remains unclear. V lost 11 bases and J lost 5, with 14 bases in between. The CDR3 has 12 amino acids. CDR3 sequence reads: CAESYSEDTQYF. The CDR3 nucleotides read TGTGCCGAATCTTATTCAGAAGATACGCAGTATTTT.

The rearrangement links TRBV7-2 to TRBJ1-2; D not resolved. Germline values: CDR1 SGHTA, CDR2 FQGNSA. CDR3 length: 11 amino acids. Trimming removed 6 bases at V and 4 bases at J, with 6 bases between. CDR3 nucleotide sequence: TGTGCCAGCAGTGGCGGCTATGGCTACACCTTC. It codes for CASSGGYGYTF.

The sample holds one count of this clone. The chain is built from TRBV10-3 and TRBJ2-7; D may be TRBD1 (5 bases). The CDR3 is 14 residues long. Trimming pared 2 bases from V and 4 bases from J, leaving 12 bases between. Germline assignment: CDR1 ENHRY and CDR2 SYGVKD. As DNA, the CDR3 is TGTGCCATCAGTGAGCCAGGACAAGATTACGAGCAGTACTTC. Its protein is CAISEPGQDYEQYF.

V is TRBV2 and J is TRBJ2-5; possible D gene TRBD1, 5 bases. Looked up from germline, CDR1 is SNHLY and CDR2 is FYNNEI. The germline V and J ends were trimmed by 8 bases and 6 bases, with 13 bases remaining between them. The CDR3 consists of 12 residues. CDR3 in amino acids: CASERGGKTQYF. In nucleotides, the CDR3 is TGTGCCAGCGAAAGGGGTGGGAAGACCCAGTACTTC.

Only a few counts were recorded for this clone. The chain's CDR3 is CASSSLAFKSYNEQFF. The CDR3 DNA reads as TGTGCCAGCAGTTCTCTAGCGTTCAAATCCTACAATGAGCAGTTCTTC. This chain uses TRBV28 with TRBJ2-1, with a tentative D call TRBD2 (6 bases). CDR3 length: 16 amino acids. Germline-derived CDR1 and CDR2 are MDHEN and SYDVKM. V was clipped by 4 bases and J by 1 base, with 14 bases between them.

Regarding this clone: The identical CDR3 is also encoded by other nucleotide sequences in the sample. This chain connects TRBV3-1 (or the pseudogene TRBV3-2) to TRBJ1-1; D perhaps matches TRBD1 (6 bases). Per the germline V gene, CDR1 is LGHDT and CDR2 is YNNKEL (reference sequence). The CDR3 has 13 residues. The V end was cut by 1 base, the J end by 4 bases, with 7 bases between. The CDR3 DNA is TGTGCCAGCAGCCAAGGAGGGGGCACTGAAGCTTTCTTT. Residues: CASSQGGGTEAFF.

This rearrangement joins TRBV6-6 to TRBJ1-6; TRBD1 agrees at 8 bases. The CDR3 contains 14 residues. CDR1 is MNHNY and CDR2 is SVGAGI in the germline V gene (reference sequence). V gave up 6 bases and J gave up 9 bases; unmatched junction bases: 7. Written as DNA, the CDR3 is TGTGCCAGCAGCAACAGGGGGATACGTTCACCCCTCCACTTT. It translates to CASSNRGIRSPLHF.

The rearrangement uses TRBV2 and TRBJ2-1; 9 nucleotides line up with TRBD2. The CDR3 has 15 residues. CDR1 SNHLY and CDR2 FYNNEI come from the germline V gene. The V and J ends lost 4 bases and 6 bases, in that order; junction bases with no gene match: 7. As DNA, the CDR3 is TGTGCCAGCAGTGTCGGTGGCGGGGGGGCCAATGAGCAGTTCTTC. Translation gives CASSVGGGGANEQFF. The whole variable domain, filled in from reference TRBV2 and TRBJ2-1, reads EPEVTQTPSHQVTQMGQEVILRCVPISNHLYFYWYRQILGQKVEFLVSFYNNEISEKSEIFDDQFSVERPDGSNFTLKIRSTKLEDSAMYFCASSVGGGGANEQFFGPGTRLTVL.

This chain joins TRBV10-2 and TRBJ1-2; D ambiguous. CDR3 length: 13 residues. With 8 bases removed from V and 3 bases from J, the gap between germline ends came to 13 bases. Germline loops: CDR1 WSHSY, CDR2 SAAADI. The CDR3 sequence is CASGRRVDYGYTF. The CDR3 coding sequence is TGCGCCAGCGGGAGAAGGGTCGACTATGGCTACACCTTC.

The rearrangement uses TRBV27 and TRBJ2-5; D perhaps matches TRBD1 (6 bases). This CDR3 contains 15 residues. Germline-derived CDR1 and CDR2 are MNHEY and SMNVEV (reference sequence). V shed 5 bases and J shed 5 bases, with 18 bases lying between them. The CDR3 is CASSTRQAPFETQYF. In DNA form, the CDR3 reads TGTGCCAGCAGTACCCGACAGGCTCCATTTGAGACCCAGTACTTC.

In this sample, this clone turned up a few times. Written as DNA, the CDR3 is TGTGCCAGCAGTTACTCCCAGGGCTCCTACAATGAGCAGTTCTTC. Protein: CASSYSQGSYNEQFF. The chain joins TRBV6-6 to TRBJ2-1; D may be TRBD1 (5 bases). Trimming left V 0 bases short and J 0 bases short, with 6 bases between. The CDR3 loop spans 15 amino acids. In germline, CDR1 is MNHNY, CDR2 SVGAGI (reference sequence).

This clone was detected a few times. The chain is built from TRBV3-1 (or the pseudogene TRBV3-2) and TRBJ2-7; 9 positions match TRBD1. Trimming took 0 bases from V and 5 from J; bases not matched to a gene: 5. CDR3 size: 15 residues. Germline V gene sequence: CDR1 LGHDT, CDR2 YNNKEL (reference sequence). The CDR3 spells CASSQEEGQGHEQYF. The CDR3, as DNA: TGTGCCAGCAGCCAAGAGGAGGGACAGGGCCACGAGCAGTACTTC.

The chain combines TRBV24-1 with TRBJ2-5; 11 nucleotides agree with TRBD2. V trimming: 3 bases; J trimming: 7 bases; junction bases outside the gene matches: 9. This CDR3 contains 16 residues. Germline lookup yields CDR1 KGHDR and CDR2 SFDVKD. The CDR3 reads CATSDVATSGSRTQYF. The CDR3 DNA reads as TGTGCCACCAGTGATGTCGCCACTAGCGGGAGTAGGACCCAGTACTTC.

The rearrangement joins TRBV27 to TRBJ2-7, with 7 bases aligning to TRBD1. CDR1 MNHEY and CDR2 SMNVEV come from the germline V gene (reference sequence). J gave up 3 bases and V 6 bases, and 8 bases lay outside the gene matches. CDR3 size: 14 residues. The CDR3 DNA sequence: TGTGCCAGCAGCGGATCGGGACAGATCTACGAGCAGTACTTC. Translation gives CASSGSGQIYEQYF.

J is TRBJ2-7 and V is TRBV12-5; 8 bases line up with TRBD1. Germline trimming cut 0 bases from V and 1 base from J; bases unmatched to any gene: 8. The CDR3 is 17 amino acids. Germline values: CDR1 LGHNT, CDR2 FRNRAP. CDR3 sequence (DNA): TGTGCTAGTGGTTTGGTACGAGGGACAGGTCGTTCCTACGAGCAGTACTTC. Its translation: CASGLVRGTGRSYEQYF.

The chain uses TRBV7-8 and TRBJ1-2; 10 bases align to TRBD1. The CDR3 is 13 amino acids. J lost 10 bases, V lost 5 bases, and 7 bases had no gene match. Germline CDR1 and CDR2: SGHVS and FQNEAQ. The CDR3 nucleotides read TGTGCCAGCAGCCTCGGACAGGGGGAATACTACACCTTC. Encoded protein: CASSLGQGEYYTF.